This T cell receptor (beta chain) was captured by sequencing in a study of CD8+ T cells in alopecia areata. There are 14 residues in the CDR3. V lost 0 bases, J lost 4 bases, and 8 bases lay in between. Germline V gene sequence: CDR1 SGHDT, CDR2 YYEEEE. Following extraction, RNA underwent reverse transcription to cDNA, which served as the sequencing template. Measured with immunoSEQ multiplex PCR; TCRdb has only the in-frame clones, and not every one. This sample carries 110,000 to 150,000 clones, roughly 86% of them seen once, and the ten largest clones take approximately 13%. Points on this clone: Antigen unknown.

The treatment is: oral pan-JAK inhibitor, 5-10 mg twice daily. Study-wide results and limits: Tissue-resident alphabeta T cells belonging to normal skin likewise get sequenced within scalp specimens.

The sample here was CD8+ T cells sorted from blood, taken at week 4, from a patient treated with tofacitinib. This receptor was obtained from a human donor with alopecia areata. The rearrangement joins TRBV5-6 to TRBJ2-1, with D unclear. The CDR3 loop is CASSLVQEYNEQFF. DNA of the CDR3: TGTGCCAGCAGCTTGGTCCAGGAGTACAATGAGCAGTTCTTC.